This T cell receptor (beta chain) was profiled in a study of T cells in Graves' hyperthyroidism and ophthalmopathy (dated by TCRdb to 2018 to 2020). General notes on the study: Peripheral blood was collected at initial diagnosis, before any treatment. To identify distinguishing TCR V-J signatures, a discovery cohort of roughly 100 patients was used, comprising 40 to 45 with Graves' ophthalmopathy and some 60 with stable Graves' hyperthyroidism. An independent validation cohort of 18 to 20 hyperthyroidism patients and 17 patients who later progressed to ophthalmopathy tested prospective prediction of ophthalmopathy. The 100 discovery patients were divided at random into training and test sets in a 7:3 ratio. Thyroid tissue and blood T-cell repertoires from about six Graves' hyperthyroidism patients were also compared in the study. After sampling, hyperthyroidism patients received methimazole starting at 30 mg daily, and ophthalmopathy patients received high-dose intravenous methylprednisolone. The paper reports TCR Vbeta CDR3 sequencing of over 130 peripheral blood samples: approximately 43 ophthalmopathy, under 80 hyperthyroidism and around 17 progressor patients.

The TCR beta CDR3 regions were amplified from RNA transcripts. For the first round of RT-PCR on the TCR CDR3, the HTBI primer set was used together with the Qiagen OneStep RT-PCR kit. The libraries were constructed in a second round of multiplex PCR and then size-selected and purified. The libraries were sequenced on an Illumina HiSeq2000 using paired-end 100 bp reads. The source study handled its data this way. SOAPnuke was used to process the raw data, throwing out any read that contained adapters or uncalled bases, had a mean Phred below 15, or lacked an exact constant-primer or identifier match. COPE v1.2.5 was used to merge high-quality paired reads, and clonotypes were defined as unique nucleotide sequences. Clonotypes were aligned to IMGT TRBV, TRBD and TRBJ reference segments using MiTCR v1.1. Only V-J combinations with frequency above 0.0001, covering about 99% of repertoires, were analysed. A TCS score was defined as the ratio between F50 (clonal expansion) and ExV (chaos), using BLOSUM62-based TCRdist between CDR3 peptides within each V-J. Welch's t-statistics and random forest reduced 450 to 600 V-J features to about 13, which were used in a naive Bayes classifier (R e1071). TCRdb itself trimmed the public reads at Q25 with fastp, ran MiXCR and retained productive beta chains. Entries that share a CDR3 protein sequence are merged under the most common genes and DNA. The V and J calls and clone size are TCRdb's, not the authors'. The sample records roughly 650,000 distinct CDR3 sequences, around 16% of which are singletons. Jointly, the top ten make up less than 3.5% of the sample.

Moderately to severely active disease, a Clinical Activity Score of at least 3, a NOSPECS grade of at least 4, and a duration under 3 months were present in ophthalmopathy patients. The study excluded patients with uncontrolled infections, other autoimmune diseases, pregnancy or lactation. Clinical symptoms, serum thyroxine and TRAb, thyroid ultrasound, and orbital computed tomography formed the basis for the diagnoses. PBMCs were isolated from more than 8 ml of fresh peripheral blood by Ficoll-Paque density gradient centrifugation. Total RNA was extracted using Trizol reagent, and RNA quality was assessed on an Agilent 2100 Bioanalyzer. Paper-wide results and their limitations: Most expanded thyroid clonotypes (frequency above 0.001) were also detected in blood, suggesting blood repertoires may reflect thyroid immune responses. In cross-validation, a model built on a 13 V-J signature told ophthalmopathy apart from stable hyperthyroidism with approximately 90% sensitivity and roughly 81% specificity, and in testing the same model reached 80%/75%. Sample size was not statistically predetermined, and blinding of investigators to group allocation was not performed. In validation, the model predicted progression to ophthalmopathy with about 71% sensitivity and approximately 74% specificity, a median of 6.5 months before onset.

Including the terminal cysteine and phenylalanine, the CDR3 comprises 19 residues. Only the CDR3 DNA stays, 57 bases, in frame from base 1. For this chain, trimming is 2 bases at the V end and 4 bases at the J end, and the number of junction bases without a gene match is 17. This clonotype was observed a few times. Its antigen has not been determined. Base qualities are missing; no much larger clone stands one base away. The source is a woman between 35 and 50 years old with Graves' ophthalmopathy. Specimen: blood. The chain is assembled from TRBV12-3 or TRBV12-4 and TRBJ1-2, with TRBD1 matching 9 junction bases. Read as DNA, the sequence is TGTGCCAGCAGTTTAATCGGACAGGGACAGGGAGGTCTCCGCTATGGCTACACCTTC. Translated, it reads CASSLIGQGQGGLRYGYTF.